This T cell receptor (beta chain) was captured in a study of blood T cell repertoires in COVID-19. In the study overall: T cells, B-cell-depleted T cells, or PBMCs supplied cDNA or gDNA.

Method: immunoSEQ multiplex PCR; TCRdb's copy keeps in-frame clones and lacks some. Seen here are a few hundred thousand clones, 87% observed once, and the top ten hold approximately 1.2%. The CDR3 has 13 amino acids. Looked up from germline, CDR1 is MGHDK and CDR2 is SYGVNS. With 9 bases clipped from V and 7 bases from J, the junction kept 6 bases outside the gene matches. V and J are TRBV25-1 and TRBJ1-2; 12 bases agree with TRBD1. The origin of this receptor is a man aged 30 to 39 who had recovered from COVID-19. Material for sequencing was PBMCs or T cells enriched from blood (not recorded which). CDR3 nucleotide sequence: TGTGCCAGTTCGGGACAGGGGGCTGGTGGCTACACCTTC. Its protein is CASSGQGAGGYTF.